This TCR beta chain was observed in a study of T cell responses to AZD1222 COVID-19 vaccine. TCRdb's copy holds only in-frame clones and misses some; the assay was immunoSEQ multiplex PCR. This sample has some 150,000 clones; 85% to 90% occur once, and the top ten carry 1.5% to 2%. This CDR3 is 13 amino acids long. Per the germline V gene, CDR1 is MNHEY and CDR2 is SVGAGI. After removal of 5 bases from V and 10 bases from J, the junction contained 8 bases not matched to a gene. The sample in question was peripheral blood, obtained on day 0 of AZD1222 vaccination. The TCR comes from an adult in good health. The chain combines TRBV6-5 with TRBJ1-1, with TRBD1 identical over 9 bases. In DNA form, the CDR3 reads TGTGCCAGCAGTAAGACAGGGGGAAAGAGAGCTTTCTTT. It codes for CASSKTGGKRAFF.